This T cell receptor beta chain was profiled in a study of blood T cell repertoires in COVID-19. Study-wide context: The origin of the acute and convalescent COVID-19 samples was the United States, Italy and Spain. The cDNA or gDNA used as material had been derived from T cells, B-cell-depleted T cells, or PBMCs.

Study processing details: Using reference gene primer amplification, nucleated cell counts were estimated. Using immunoSEQ multiplex PCR, the repertoire was profiled, and TCRdb retains in-frame clones only, with some absent. D and trimming come from the DNA, and the V and J calls and clone size come from that table. The sample shows 250,000 or so clones, around 85% of them seen only once. The CDR3 is 15 residues long. Germline CDR1 SQVTM, CDR2 ANQGSEA. Losses at the gene ends were 5 bases for V and 6 bases for J; bases not matched to a gene: 12. Sequencing used peripheral blood. The sequence came from a man in his 60s with acute or convalescent COVID-19. The rearrangement uses TRBV29-1 and TRBJ2-3; 9 nucleotides align to TRBD2. The CDR3 protein is CSVLLPAGGGDTQYF. CDR3 DNA sequence: TGCAGCGTTCTTTTACCAGCGGGAGGAGGGGATACGCAGTATTTT.